This T cell receptor beta chain was captured in a study of human T cells and chemical hapten exposure. Turning to the study itself: DPC (0.01%) was patch tested on the upper back and read at 6 days.

Attachment of unique molecular identifiers to individual cDNA molecules was performed in the library. TCRdb reprocessed the RACE reads with MiXCR, giving one entry per CDR3 protein. The table includes fewer than 500,000 distinct CDR3 sequences, approximately 5.1% detected once. In this sample, this clonotype turned up many times. This sample's time point: patch test 1, 2 weeks after DPC sensitization. Treatment in this sample: therapeutic diphenylcyclopropenone sensitization with weekly scalp DPC. Germline V lookup: CDR1 SGDLS, CDR2 YYNGEE. V was clipped by 3 bases and J by 9 bases, with 4 bases between them. The CDR3 spans 10 residues.

This sample comprised whole blood, obtained in connection with sensitization to the hapten diphenylcyclopropenone (DPC). The sequence derives from a woman in her 50s with alopecia areata. Some clones in this sample may be carry-over from other donors' samples. This chain uses TRBV9 with TRBJ2-1; D is ambiguous. CDR3 coding DNA: TGTGCCAGCAGCGCCGGTGAGCAGTTCTTC. Protein: CASSAGEQFF.